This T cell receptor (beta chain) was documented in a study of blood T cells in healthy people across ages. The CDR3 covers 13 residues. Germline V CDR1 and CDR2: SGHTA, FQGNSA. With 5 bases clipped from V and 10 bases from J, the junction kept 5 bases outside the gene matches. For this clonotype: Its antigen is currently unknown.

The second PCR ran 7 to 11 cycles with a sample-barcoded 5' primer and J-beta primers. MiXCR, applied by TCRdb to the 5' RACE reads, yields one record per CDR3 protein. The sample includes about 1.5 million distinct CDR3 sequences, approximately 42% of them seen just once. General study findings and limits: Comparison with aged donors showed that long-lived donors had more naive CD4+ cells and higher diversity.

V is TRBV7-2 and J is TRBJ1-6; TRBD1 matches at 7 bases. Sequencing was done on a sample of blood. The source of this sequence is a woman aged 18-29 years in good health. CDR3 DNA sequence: TGTGCCAGCAGCCCGGGACAGATGTCACCCCTCCACTTT. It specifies CASSPGQMSPLHF.